This is a list of T cell receptor beta chains from one sample in a study of blood T cell repertoires in COVID-19. The protocol was immunoSEQ multiplex PCR, while the TCRdb copy is restricted to in-frame clones and leaves out a portion. The repertoire holds around 150,000 clones, with 88% as singletons. The source material was peripheral blood. The source is a human donor with COVID-19, enrolled during active disease. The donor label of this sample is uncertain. Each CDR3 is given with its conserved first and last residue. Fields, in order: clone size, J gene, V gene, D gene, CDR3 DNA, CDR3 protein. The D gene is left open where the match is weak. A clone size is listed for some rows: how often the clone was seen (once, few, many), or a class if it is expanded.

abundance: .; j_gene: TRBJ1-2; v_gene: TRBV7-9; d_gene: .; CDR3nt: TGTGCCAGCAGCCCGGACAGTTCCGGCTACACCTTC; CDR3aa: CASSPDSSGYTF
abundance: .; j_gene: TRBJ1-6; v_gene: TRBV19; d_gene: .; CDR3nt: TGTGCCAGTAGTATTCAGAGGAATTCACCCCTCCACTTT; CDR3aa: CASSIQRNSPLHF
abundance: once; j_gene: TRBJ1-2; v_gene: TRBV7-2; d_gene: TRBD1; CDR3nt: TGTGCCAGCAGCTTAGGGACAGGGGATGGCTACACCTTC; CDR3aa: CASSLGTGDGYTF
abundance: .; j_gene: TRBJ2-2; v_gene: TRBV12-2; d_gene: .; CDR3nt: TGTGCAAGTCGCTTTTGTACAGGGGTGTCTTTTCACACCGGGGAGCTGTTTTTT; CDR3aa: CASRFCTGVSFHTGELFF
abundance: .; j_gene: TRBJ1-2; v_gene: TRBV2; d_gene: TRBD1; CDR3nt: TGTGCCAGCAGTAGAGCCAGGACAGGCGGCTACACCTTC; CDR3aa: CASSRARTGGYTF
abundance: once; j_gene: TRBJ1-5; v_gene: TRBV11-2; d_gene: .; CDR3nt: TGTGCCAGCAGCTTACGGTGGGGCTGGTCAGGGCGCAATCAGCCCCAGCATTTT; CDR3aa: CASSLRWGWSGRNQPQHF
abundance: .; j_gene: TRBJ2-7; v_gene: TRBV6-5; d_gene: TRBD1; CDR3nt: TGTGCCAGCAGTTACACACAGGGGTCCTACGAGCAGTACTTC; CDR3aa: CASSYTQGSYEQYF
abundance: .; j_gene: TRBJ2-5; v_gene: TRBV6-2/TRBV6-3; d_gene: TRBD1; CDR3nt: TGTGCCAGCAGTTTCAACAGGGGACGGGAGACCCAGTACTTC; CDR3aa: CASSFNRGRETQYF
abundance: .; j_gene: TRBJ1-2; v_gene: TRBV6-6; d_gene: TRBD1; CDR3nt: TGTGCCAGCAGTTCCGGACAGGGTCGCGGCTACACCTTC; CDR3aa: CASSSGQGRGYTF
abundance: .; j_gene: TRBJ2-2; v_gene: TRBV19; d_gene: .; CDR3nt: TGTGCCAGTAGGGACAGCACCAACACCGGGGAGCTGTTTTTT; CDR3aa: CASRDSTNTGELFF
abundance: .; j_gene: TRBJ2-1; v_gene: TRBV5-1; d_gene: .; CDR3nt: TGCGCCAGCAGCTTAAATTACAGGAACAATGAGCAGTTCTTC; CDR3aa: CASSLNYRNNEQFF
abundance: .; j_gene: TRBJ1-1; v_gene: TRBV11-3; d_gene: .; CDR3nt: TGTGCCAGCAGCTTAATAAGGGGGAACACTGAAGCTTTCTTT; CDR3aa: CASSLIRGNTEAFF
abundance: .; j_gene: TRBJ2-7; v_gene: TRBV5-1; d_gene: TRBD2; CDR3nt: TGCGCCAGCAGCCTAAGCGGGAGGGCTTCGCCCTACGAGCAGTACTTC; CDR3aa: CASSLSGRASPYEQYF
abundance: .; j_gene: TRBJ2-2; v_gene: TRBV6-4; d_gene: .; CDR3nt: TGTGCCAGCAGCCTAGGGGTTGACACCGGGGAGCTGTTTTTT; CDR3aa: CASSLGVDTGELFF
abundance: .; j_gene: TRBJ2-2; v_gene: TRBV19; d_gene: .; CDR3nt: TGTGCCAGTAGCCCCCGGGTAGCCGGGGAGCTGTTTTTT; CDR3aa: CASSPRVAGELFF
abundance: .; j_gene: TRBJ1-5; v_gene: TRBV3-1/TRBV3-2; d_gene: TRBD1; CDR3nt: TGTGCCAGCAGCCAAGACCCGGGACAGGGGGGATTTTCTGGACAGCCCCAGCATTTT; CDR3aa: CASSQDPGQGGFSGQPQHF
abundance: .; j_gene: TRBJ2-3; v_gene: TRBV7-9; d_gene: .; CDR3nt: TGTGCCAGCAGCTCTGGACAGAGCACAGATACGCAGTATTTT; CDR3aa: CASSSGQSTDTQYF
abundance: .; j_gene: TRBJ2-2; v_gene: TRBV5-1; d_gene: TRBD1; CDR3nt: TGCGCCAGCAGCCCCGGACAGGGCGGGGACACCGGGGAGCTGTTTTTT; CDR3aa: CASSPGQGGDTGELFF
abundance: .; j_gene: TRBJ2-6; v_gene: TRBV6-2/TRBV6-3; d_gene: TRBD1; CDR3nt: TGTGCCAGCAGTGATCGGACAGGAGTTTTCTCTGGGGCCAACGTCCTGACTTTC; CDR3aa: CASSDRTGVFSGANVLTF
abundance: .; j_gene: TRBJ1-1; v_gene: TRBV11-3; d_gene: .; CDR3nt: TGTGCCAGCAGCCGAGCTCACACTGAAGCTTTCTTT; CDR3aa: CASSRAHTEAFF
abundance: once; j_gene: TRBJ2-7; v_gene: TRBV5-1; d_gene: TRBD2; CDR3nt: TGCGCCAGCAGCTTGGACGCCCTTGGGACTAGCGGGGGATACGAGCAGTACTTC; CDR3aa: CASSLDALGTSGGYEQYF
abundance: .; j_gene: TRBJ1-3; v_gene: TRBV28; d_gene: .; CDR3nt: TGTGCCAGCAGTGGGGGGGGAGTGATGGAGTCTGGAAACACCATATATTTT; CDR3aa: CASSGGGVMESGNTIYF
abundance: .; j_gene: TRBJ2-1; v_gene: TRBV2; d_gene: TRBD2; CDR3nt: TGTGCCAGCAGCCCGGGACTAGCGCGGTTCTTC; CDR3aa: CASSPGLARFF
abundance: .; j_gene: TRBJ1-5; v_gene: TRBV27; d_gene: .; CDR3nt: TGTGCCAGCAGGCCAGGGTCTAATCAGCCCCAGCATTTT; CDR3aa: CASRPGSNQPQHF
abundance: .; j_gene: TRBJ2-5; v_gene: TRBV5-1; d_gene: TRBD1; CDR3nt: TGCGCCAGCAGCTTCAAGGACAGGGAAGAGACCCAGTACTTC; CDR3aa: CASSFKDREETQYF
abundance: .; j_gene: TRBJ1-4; v_gene: TRBV5-1; d_gene: .; CDR3nt: TGCGCCAGCAGCTTGGAATCGGACAGACTTAATGAAAAACTGTTTTTT; CDR3aa: CASSLESDRLNEKLFF
abundance: .; j_gene: TRBJ2-7; v_gene: TRBV5-4; d_gene: TRBD1; CDR3nt: TGTGCCAGCAGCCTGGACAGGGACGAGCAGTACTTC; CDR3aa: CASSLDRDEQYF
abundance: .; j_gene: TRBJ1-2; v_gene: TRBV6-6; d_gene: TRBD1; CDR3nt: TGTGCCAGCAGTTACTCGGAGGGGGCGTATGACTATGGCTACACCTTC; CDR3aa: CASSYSEGAYDYGYTF
abundance: .; j_gene: TRBJ1-1; v_gene: TRBV13; d_gene: TRBD1; CDR3nt: TGTGCCAGCAGCGACAGGGCCATGAACACTGAAGCTTTCTTT; CDR3aa: CASSDRAMNTEAFF
abundance: .; j_gene: TRBJ1-5; v_gene: TRBV6-5; d_gene: .; CDR3nt: TGTGCCAGCAGTTACGTGGAGGGTCAGCCCCAGCATTTT; CDR3aa: CASSYVEGQPQHF
abundance: .; j_gene: TRBJ2-5; v_gene: TRBV7-6; d_gene: .; CDR3nt: TGTGCCAGCAGCCCTACCCGCCAAGAGACCCAGTACTTC; CDR3aa: CASSPTRQETQYF
abundance: .; j_gene: TRBJ2-1; v_gene: TRBV14; d_gene: .; CDR3nt: TGTGCCAGCAGCCAACGGCCGACGGGCAATGAGCAGTTCTTC; CDR3aa: CASSQRPTGNEQFF
abundance: .; j_gene: TRBJ1-2; v_gene: TRBV3-1/TRBV3-2; d_gene: .; CDR3nt: TGTGCCAGCAGCCATCAAGCCTTATATGGCTACACCTTC; CDR3aa: CASSHQALYGYTF
abundance: few; j_gene: TRBJ2-7; v_gene: TRBV11-3; d_gene: .; CDR3nt: TGTGCCAGCAGCTTAGCAGGGAATCAATACGAGCAGTACTTC; CDR3aa: CASSLAGNQYEQYF
abundance: .; j_gene: TRBJ1-1; v_gene: TRBV19; d_gene: .; CDR3nt: TGTGCCAGTAGTATATCCCATACAGGGAACACTGAAGCTTTCTTT; CDR3aa: CASSISHTGNTEAFF
abundance: .; j_gene: TRBJ2-1; v_gene: TRBV10-3; d_gene: .; CDR3nt: TGTGCCATCAGTGAGTCGAGTAAGAATATGAAACAGTTCTTC; CDR3aa: CAISESSKNMKQFF
abundance: .; j_gene: TRBJ2-5; v_gene: TRBV27; d_gene: .; CDR3nt: TGTGCCAGCAGTTTGAGAGAGACCCAGTACTTC; CDR3aa: CASSLRETQYF
abundance: once; j_gene: TRBJ1-6; v_gene: TRBV5-1; d_gene: .; CDR3nt: TGCGCCAGCAGCTTGGCCGGGGTTTCACCCCTCCACTTT; CDR3aa: CASSLAGVSPLHF
abundance: once; j_gene: TRBJ1-2; v_gene: TRBV30; d_gene: .; CDR3nt: TGTGCCTGGAGTTCAGGGGTCGAAAACTATGGCTACACCTTC; CDR3aa: CAWSSGVENYGYTF
abundance: .; j_gene: TRBJ2-7; v_gene: TRBV28; d_gene: .; CDR3nt: TGTGCCAGCAGTTTGGGTCCCGTGTGGACATACGAGCAGTACTTC; CDR3aa: CASSLGPVWTYEQYF